This TCR beta chain emerged from a study of T cell changes during pregnancy in multiple sclerosis (dated by TCRdb to about 2019). Study-wide context: The study examined how the T cell repertoire changed over the course of pregnancy in women with multiple sclerosis.

The protocol used for the library was the immunoSEQ multiplex PCR assay. Imported from immuneACCESS, the table was reduced by TCRdb to in-frame sequences with V and J called. These copies leave out some clones; in studies compared against another copy, an unresolved V gene accounts for under half, and the cause of the remainder is not known. The table for this sample lists about 57,000 clones; around 90% of them were counted only once. 0.15% to 0.2% of the sample is taken by the ten largest. Per the germline V gene (reference sequence), GTSNPN is the CDR1 and SVGIG is the CDR2. Reading from cysteine to phenylalanine, the CDR3 counts 14 amino acids. Here the CDR3 DNA is all that survives: 42 bases in frame from base 1. V drops 1 base and J drops 0 bases, leaving 7 bases in between. Of note for this clone: Its antigen remains undetermined. Base qualities are not at hand, and no much larger clone is one base apart.

The V gene is TRBV30 and the J gene is TRBJ1-5; confidence is insufficient to name the D gene. This clonotype originated in a female donor with multiple sclerosis, enrolled in a pregnancy study. Specimen: CD4+ T cells from peripheral blood mononuclear cells, collected in the second trimester of pregnancy. The nucleotide sequence is TGTGCCTGGAGTGAGCTTAATAGCAATCAGCCCCAGCATTTT. This encodes CAWSELNSNQPQHF.